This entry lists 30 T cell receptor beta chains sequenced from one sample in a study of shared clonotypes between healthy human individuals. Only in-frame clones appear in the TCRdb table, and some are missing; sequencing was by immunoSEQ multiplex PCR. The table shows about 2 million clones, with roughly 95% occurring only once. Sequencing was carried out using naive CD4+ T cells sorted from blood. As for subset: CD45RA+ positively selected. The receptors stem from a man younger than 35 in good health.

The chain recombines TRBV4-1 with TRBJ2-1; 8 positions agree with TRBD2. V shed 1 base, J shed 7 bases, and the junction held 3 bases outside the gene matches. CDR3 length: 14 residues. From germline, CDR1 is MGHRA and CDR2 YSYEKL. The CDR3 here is CASSQAGGPNEQFF. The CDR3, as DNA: TGCGCCAGCAGCCAAGCGGGAGGGCCAAATGAGCAGTTCTTC.

DNA of the CDR3: TGTGCCATCCGTTCGAGCGGAGATACGCAGTATTTT. It translates to CAIRSSGDTQYF. V gene TRBV6-5 combines with J gene TRBJ2-3; a weak D match, TRBD2 (5 bases). The germline gives CDR1 MNHEY, CDR2 SVGAGI. CDR3 length: 12 amino acids. Trimming pared 10 bases from V and 5 bases from J, leaving 13 bases between.

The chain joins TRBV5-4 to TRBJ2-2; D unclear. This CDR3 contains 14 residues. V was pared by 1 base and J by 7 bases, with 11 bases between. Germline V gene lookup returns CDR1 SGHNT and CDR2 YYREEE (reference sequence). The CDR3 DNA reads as TGTGCCAGCAGCTTGAAGGCGGATAACGGGGAGCTGTTTTTT. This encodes CASSLKADNGELFF.

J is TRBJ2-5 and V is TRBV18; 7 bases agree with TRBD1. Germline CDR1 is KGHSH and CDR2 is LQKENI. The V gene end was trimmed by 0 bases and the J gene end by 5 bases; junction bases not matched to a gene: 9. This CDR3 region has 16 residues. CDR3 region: CASSPPSGGMEETQYF. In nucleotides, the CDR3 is TGTGCCAGCTCACCACCGTCAGGGGGTATGGAGGAGACCCAGTACTTC.

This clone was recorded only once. CDR3 coding DNA: TGTGCCAGCGGCTCCTCAGGGGGCCCCTACGAGCAGTACTTC. Translated: CASGSSGGPYEQYF. The gene calls are TRBV7-2 and TRBJ2-7, with 8 bases lining up with TRBD1. Losses at the gene ends were 8 bases for V and 2 bases for J; bases not matched to a gene: 8. The germline CDR1 and CDR2 sequences are SGHTA and FQGNSA. CDR3 length equals 14 residues.

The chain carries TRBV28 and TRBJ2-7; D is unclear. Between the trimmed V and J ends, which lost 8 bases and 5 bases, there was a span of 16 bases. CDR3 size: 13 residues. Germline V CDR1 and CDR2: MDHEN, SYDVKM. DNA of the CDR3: TGTGCCAGCGGGATGGGGATAACCCACGAGCAGTACTTC. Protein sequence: CASGMGITHEQYF.

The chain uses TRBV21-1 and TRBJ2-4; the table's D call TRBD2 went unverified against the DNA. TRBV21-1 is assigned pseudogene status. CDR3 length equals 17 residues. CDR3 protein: CASSKAPARLAKNIQYF. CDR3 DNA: TGTGCCAGCAGCAAAGCTCCAGCCCGACTAGCCAAAAACATTCAGTACTTC.

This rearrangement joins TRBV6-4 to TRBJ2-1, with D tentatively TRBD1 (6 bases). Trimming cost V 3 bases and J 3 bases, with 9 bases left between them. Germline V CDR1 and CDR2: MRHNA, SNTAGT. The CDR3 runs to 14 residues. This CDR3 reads CASSEQGYYNEQFF. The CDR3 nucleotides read TGTGCCAGCAGTGAACAGGGCTACTACAATGAGCAGTTCTTC.

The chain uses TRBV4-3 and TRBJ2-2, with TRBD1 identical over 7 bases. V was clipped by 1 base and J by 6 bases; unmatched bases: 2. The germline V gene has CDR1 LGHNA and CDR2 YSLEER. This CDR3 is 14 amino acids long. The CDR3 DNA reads TGCGCCAGCAGCCAAGGACAGGGCTCCGGGGAGCTGTTTTTT. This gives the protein CASSQGQGSGELFF.

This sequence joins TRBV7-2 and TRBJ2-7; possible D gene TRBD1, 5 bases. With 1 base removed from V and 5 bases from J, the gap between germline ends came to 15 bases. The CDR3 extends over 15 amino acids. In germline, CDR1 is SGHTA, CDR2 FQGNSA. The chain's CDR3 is CASSLVGRLSDEQYF. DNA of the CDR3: TGTGCCAGCAGCTTAGTGGGGCGGCTTTCGGACGAGCAGTACTTC.

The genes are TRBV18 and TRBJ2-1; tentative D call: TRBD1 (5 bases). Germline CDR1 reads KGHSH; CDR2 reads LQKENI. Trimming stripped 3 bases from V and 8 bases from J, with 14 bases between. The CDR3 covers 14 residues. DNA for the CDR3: TGTGCCAGCTCACCCCTATCACAGGCCCATGAGCAGTTCTTC. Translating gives CASSPLSQAHEQFF.

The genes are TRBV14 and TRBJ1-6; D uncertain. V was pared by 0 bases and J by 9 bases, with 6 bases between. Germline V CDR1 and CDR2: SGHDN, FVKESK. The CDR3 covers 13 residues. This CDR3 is CASSQDLASPLHF. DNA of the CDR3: TGTGCCAGCAGCCAAGACTTGGCTTCACCCCTCCACTTT.

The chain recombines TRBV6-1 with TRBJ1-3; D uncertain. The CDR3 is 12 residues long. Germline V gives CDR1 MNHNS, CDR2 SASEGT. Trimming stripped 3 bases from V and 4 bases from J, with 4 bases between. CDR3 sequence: CASSDQGNTIYF. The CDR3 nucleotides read TGTGCCAGCAGTGACCAAGGAAACACCATATATTTT.

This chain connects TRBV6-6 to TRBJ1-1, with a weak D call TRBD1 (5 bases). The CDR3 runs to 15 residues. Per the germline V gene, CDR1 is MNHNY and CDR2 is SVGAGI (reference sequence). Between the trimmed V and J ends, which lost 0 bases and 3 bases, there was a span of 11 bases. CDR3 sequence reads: CASSYSMGGDTEAFF. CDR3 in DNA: TGTGCCAGCAGTTACTCGATGGGAGGGGACACTGAAGCTTTCTTT.

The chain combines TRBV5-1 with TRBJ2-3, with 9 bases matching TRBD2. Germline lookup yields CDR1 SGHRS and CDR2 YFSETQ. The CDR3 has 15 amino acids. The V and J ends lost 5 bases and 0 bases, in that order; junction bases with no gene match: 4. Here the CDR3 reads CASRRSGGSTDTQYF. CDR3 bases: TGCGCCAGCAGACGAAGCGGGGGGAGCACAGATACGCAGTATTTT.

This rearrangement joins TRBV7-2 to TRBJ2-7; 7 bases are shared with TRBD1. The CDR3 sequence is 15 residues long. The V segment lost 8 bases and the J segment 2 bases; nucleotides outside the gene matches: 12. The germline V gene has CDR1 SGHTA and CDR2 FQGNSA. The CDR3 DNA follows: TGTGCCAGCCGATTCATGACAGGGACGACCTACGAGCAGTACTTC. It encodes CASRFMTGTTYEQYF.

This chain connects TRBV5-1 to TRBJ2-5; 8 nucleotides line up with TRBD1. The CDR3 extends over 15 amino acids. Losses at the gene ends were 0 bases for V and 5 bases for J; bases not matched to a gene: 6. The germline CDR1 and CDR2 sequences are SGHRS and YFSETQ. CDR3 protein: CASSLGTGLKETQYF. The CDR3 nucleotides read TGCGCCAGCAGCTTGGGGACAGGGCTTAAGGAGACCCAGTACTTC. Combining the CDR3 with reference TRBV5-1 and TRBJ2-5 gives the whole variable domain KAGVTQTPRYLIKTRGQQVTLSCSPISGHRSVSWYQQTPGQGLQFLFEYFSETQRNKGNFPGRFSGRQFSNSRSEMNVSTLELGDSALYLCASSLGTGLKETQYFGPGTRLLVL.

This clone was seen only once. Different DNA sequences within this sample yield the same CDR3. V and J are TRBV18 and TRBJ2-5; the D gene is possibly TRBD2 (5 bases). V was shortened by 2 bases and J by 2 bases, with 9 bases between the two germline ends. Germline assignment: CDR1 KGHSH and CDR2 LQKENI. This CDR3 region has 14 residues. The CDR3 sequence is CASSPTGIQETQYF. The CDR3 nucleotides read TGTGCCAGCTCACCAACGGGGATACAAGAGACCCAGTACTTC.

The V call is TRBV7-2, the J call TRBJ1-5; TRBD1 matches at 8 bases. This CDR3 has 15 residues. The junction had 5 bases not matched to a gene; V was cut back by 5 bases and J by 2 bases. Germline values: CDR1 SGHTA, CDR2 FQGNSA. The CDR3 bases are TGTGCCAGCAGCAGACAGACAGGGGGCAATCAGCCCCAGCATTTT. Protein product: CASSRQTGGNQPQHF.

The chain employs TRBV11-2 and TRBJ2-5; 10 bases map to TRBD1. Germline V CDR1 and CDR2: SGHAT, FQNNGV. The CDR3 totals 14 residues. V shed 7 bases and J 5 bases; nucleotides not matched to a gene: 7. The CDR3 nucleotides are TGTGCCAGCACTCCCGACAGGGGGCTGGAGACCCAGTACTTC. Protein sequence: CASTPDRGLETQYF.

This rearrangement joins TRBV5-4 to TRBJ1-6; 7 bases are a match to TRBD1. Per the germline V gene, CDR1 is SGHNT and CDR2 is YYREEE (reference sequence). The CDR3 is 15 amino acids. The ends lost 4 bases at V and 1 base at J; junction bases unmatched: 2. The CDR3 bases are TGTGCCAGCAGCACACAGGGGTCCTATAATTCACCCCTCCACTTT. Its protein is CASSTQGSYNSPLHF.

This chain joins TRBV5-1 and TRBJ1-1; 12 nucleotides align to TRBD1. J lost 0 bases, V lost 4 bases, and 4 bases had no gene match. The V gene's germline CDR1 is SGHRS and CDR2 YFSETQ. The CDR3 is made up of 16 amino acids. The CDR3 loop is CASSPGQGAMNTEAFF. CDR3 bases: TGCGCCAGCAGCCCGGGACAGGGGGCCATGAACACTGAAGCTTTCTTT.

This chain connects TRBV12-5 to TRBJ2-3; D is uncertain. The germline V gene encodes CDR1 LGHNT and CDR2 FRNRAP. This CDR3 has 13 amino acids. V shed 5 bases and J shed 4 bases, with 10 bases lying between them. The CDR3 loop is CASGPPEPDTQYF. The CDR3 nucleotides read TGTGCTAGTGGTCCCCCCGAACCAGATACGCAGTATTTT.

In nucleotides, the CDR3 is TGTGCCAGCTCACTCCGGACGGTCGCCCCCCACGAGCAGTACTTC. Protein sequence: CASSLRTVAPHEQYF. The chain couples TRBV18 to TRBJ2-7; no firm D call. The CDR3 extends over 15 amino acids. The germline gives CDR1 KGHSH, CDR2 LQKENI. V lost 4 bases to trimming and J lost 5 bases, with 18 bases between them.

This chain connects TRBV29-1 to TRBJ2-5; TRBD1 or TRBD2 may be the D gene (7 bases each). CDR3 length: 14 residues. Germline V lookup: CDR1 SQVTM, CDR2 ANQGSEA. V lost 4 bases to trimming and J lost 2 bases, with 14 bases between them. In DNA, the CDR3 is TGCAGCGTTGTTCCCAGGGGGGGACAAGAGACCCAGTACTTC. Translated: CSVVPRGGQETQYF.

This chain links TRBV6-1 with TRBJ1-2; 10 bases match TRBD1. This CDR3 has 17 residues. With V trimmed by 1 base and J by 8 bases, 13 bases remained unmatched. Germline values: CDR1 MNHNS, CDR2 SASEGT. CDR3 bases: TGTGCCAGCAGTGAAGGTTGGTCCCGGACAGGGGGATTCGGCTACACCTTC. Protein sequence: CASSEGWSRTGGFGYTF.

The DNA of the CDR3 is TGTGCCAGCAGCTTGGGGGCAGGGGCGTCGAGTACCTTC. It codes for CASSLGAGASSTF. V is TRBV7-2 and J is TRBJ1-2; weak D call: TRBD1 (6 bases). The V end was cut by 3 bases, the J end by 14 bases, with 19 bases between. Germline V CDR1 and CDR2: SGHTA, FQGNSA. The CDR3 covers 13 residues.

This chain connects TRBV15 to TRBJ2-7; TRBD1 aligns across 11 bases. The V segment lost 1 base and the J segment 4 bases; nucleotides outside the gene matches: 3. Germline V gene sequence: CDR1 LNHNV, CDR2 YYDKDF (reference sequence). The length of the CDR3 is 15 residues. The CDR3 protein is CATSRAGTGGYEQYF. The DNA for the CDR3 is TGTGCCACCAGCAGAGCCGGGACAGGGGGGTACGAGCAGTACTTC.

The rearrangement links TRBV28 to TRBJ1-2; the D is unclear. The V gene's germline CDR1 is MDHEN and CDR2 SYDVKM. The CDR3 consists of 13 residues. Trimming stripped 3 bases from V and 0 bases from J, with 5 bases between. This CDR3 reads CASSLLANYGYTF. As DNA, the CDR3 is TGTGCCAGCAGTTTGTTAGCTAACTATGGCTACACCTTC.

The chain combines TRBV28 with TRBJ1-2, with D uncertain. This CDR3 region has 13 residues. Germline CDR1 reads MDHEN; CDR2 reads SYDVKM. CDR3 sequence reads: CATQEYSNYGYTF. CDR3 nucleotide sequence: TGTGCGACGCAGGAGTACTCTAACTATGGCTACACCTTC.